Listed below are T cell receptor beta chains from one sample, sequenced in a study of graft-versus-host responses after intestinal transplantation. Sequenced by immunoSEQ multiplex PCR; TCRdb stores in-frame clones only, minus some. This sample carries more than 12,000 clones, roughly 60% of them seen once, and the ten largest clones take roughly 13%. Sequences were derived from ileum tissue, sampled 524 days after transplant. The origin of the receptors is a human patient who received an intestinal transplant, so some T cells may come from the graft donor. Both conserved end residues are part of each CDR3. A D gene is named only where the DNA matches it firmly. Clone size is shown for a subset of rows, as once, few, many or a class of expanded clone.

- - TRBJ1-1 TRBV7-2 TGTGCCACCCACCTCTTCAGGGACACTGAAGCTTTCTTT CATHLFRDTEAFF
TRBD2 - TRBJ2-7 TRBV14 TGTGCCAGCAGTCTTGGGAGGGGCGCAGTCTACGAGCAGTACTTC CASSLGRGAVYEQYF
- - TRBJ2-3 TRBV10-1 TGCGCCAGCAGTGATGTGGGGGCCACAGATACGCAGTATTTT CASSDVGATDTQYF
- few TRBJ1-5 TRBV10-3 TGTGCCATCAGTGAGTCGGGAGGCCCCCAGCATTTT CAISESGGPQHF
- few TRBJ2-1 TRBV5-1 TGCGCCAGCAGCTTGCAGACTAGTTCTTCCTACAATGAGCAGTTCTTC CASSLQTSSSYNEQFF
- - TRBJ1-3 TRBV2 TGTGCCAGCACCATGGGAGGGTATGGAAACACCATATATTTT CASTMGGYGNTIYF
- - TRBJ1-3 TRBV9 TGTGCCAGCAGCCCCAGACAGCTCCTCTCTGGAAACACCATATATTTT CASSPRQLLSGNTIYF
- - TRBJ2-7 TRBV4-3 TGCGCCAGCAGCCAAGATTGGGGGCTCTACGAGCAGTACTTC CASSQDWGLYEQYF
TRBD1 - TRBJ2-7 TRBV4-1 TGCGCCAGCAGCCAAGATCCCAGCAGACAGGGGTTTGGCGAGCAGTACTTC CASSQDPSRQGFGEQYF
- once TRBJ2-1 TRBV5-6 TGTGCCAGCAACTTGGTGCACGGGGGTGAGCAGTTCTTC CASNLVHGGEQFF
TRBD1 few TRBJ1-6 TRBV4-3 TGCGCCAGCAGCCCTGACAGGGAAAATTCACCCCTCCACTTT CASSPDRENSPLHF
- - TRBJ2-7 TRBV6-1 TGTGCCAGCAGTGAAGGACAGCCATACGAGCAGTACTTC CASSEGQPYEQYF
- - TRBJ2-5 TRBV19 TGTGCCAGAGTGAGAGGCCAGTACTTC CARVRGQYF
TRBD1 - TRBJ2-7 TRBV7-9 TGTGCCAGCAGCTTGGCCGGGACAGGGTACGAGCAGTACTTC CASSLAGTGYEQYF
- few TRBJ1-1 TRBV29-1 TGCAGCGTTGAAAAAGGGGGGGGTACTGAAGCTTTCTTT CSVEKGGGTEAFF
- - TRBJ1-2 TRBV7-2 TGTGCCAGCAGCTTAGATCCAGGGGTGGTAGGCAGCTATGGCTACACCTTC CASSLDPGVVGSYGYTF
TRBD1 - TRBJ1-2 TRBV5-1 TGCGCCAGCACCCTTGAACAGGGGTATGGCTACACCTTC CASTLEQGYGYTF
- - TRBJ2-3 TRBV7-9 TGTGCCAGCAGCCCTTATTCGGGTACGCAGTATTTT CASSPYSGTQYF
TRBD1 few TRBJ2-7 TRBV10-1 TGCGCCAGCAGTGAGAACCGGGACAGAGAGCAGTACTTC CASSENRDREQYF
TRBD1 - TRBJ2-3 TRBV7-9 TGTGCCAGCAGCTTAGATCCCGGACAGGGATTGACAGATACGCAGTATTTT CASSLDPGQGLTDTQYF
- - TRBJ1-1 TRBV11-2 TGTGCCAGCAGCTTATCGAGGAACACTGAAGCTTTCTTT CASSLSRNTEAFF
- - TRBJ2-7 TRBV21-1 TGTGCCAGCAGCGCTTTCCTCCCGAGGGAGGACTCCTACGAGCAGTACTTC CASSAFLPREDSYEQYF
TRBD1 few TRBJ1-3 TRBV19 TGTGCCAGTAGTGTCGGGACAGACTCTGGAAACACCATATATTTT CASSVGTDSGNTIYF
TRBD1 - TRBJ1-6 TRBV18 TGTGCCAGCTCACCACGGACAGGCGAAAATTCACCCCTCCACTTT CASSPRTGENSPLHF
- - TRBJ1-5 TRBV2 TGTGCCAGCAGTGAAACGGGAAATAGCAATCAGCCCCAGCATTTT CASSETGNSNQPQHF
- few TRBJ1-2 TRBV6-5 TGTGCCAGCAGTTATCGGAGGGGCGGGCATGGCTACACCTTC CASSYRRGGHGYTF
- - TRBJ1-6 TRBV14 TGTGCCAGCAGCCAAGATGCCGGGAGCTCCTATAATTCACCCCTCCACTTT CASSQDAGSSYNSPLHF
TRBD1 - TRBJ1-1 TRBV12-5 TGTGCTAGTGGTTTGCCCGACAGGGGTCGTGTAGAAGCTTTCTTT CASGLPDRGRVEAFF